Presented here are 16 T cell receptor beta chains from one specimen sequenced in a study of T-cell memory formation after mild COVID-19. One entry per CDR3 protein, called by TCRdb with MiXCR from the 5' RACE reads. The data hold over 95,000 distinct CDR3 sequences, with approximately 21% observed a single time. Sequenced: PBMCs or a T cell subset sorted from them (not recorded which). These receptors originate from a man aged 18 to 29 who had mild COVID-19 (a few samples of this study predate the infection). Cell type and time point are not known.

The rearrangement joins TRBV29-1 to TRBJ2-7; D not certain. The last part of the DNA fits TRBJ2-5 better; the J call may be wrong. This CDR3 region has 12 residues. CDR1 is SQVTM, CDR2 ANQGSEA, per germline. The DNA for the CDR3 is TGCAGCGCCAGACCAGAGGTGGGGACCCAGTACTTC. It codes for CSARPEVGTQYF.

This clonotype was found a few times. This chain uses TRBV4-3 with TRBJ1-5; the D gene is possibly TRBD1 (5 bases). Germline assignment: CDR1 LGHNA and CDR2 YSLEER. Trimming left V 4 bases short and J 0 bases short, with 13 bases between. The CDR3 loop spans 16 amino acids. This CDR3 is CASSPGGVYSNQPQHF. CDR3 coding DNA: TGCGCCAGCAGCCCGGGGGGAGTTTATAGCAATCAGCCCCAGCATTTT.

This clonotype has more than one count but fewer than ten. The CDR3 coding sequence is TGTGCCAGCAGTTACAAGGAGTCGGTTGAGCAGTTCTTC. This sequence encodes CASSYKESVEQFF. The chain combines TRBV6-2 or TRBV6-3 with TRBJ2-1; no definite D call. Germline V gene lookup returns CDR1 MNHEY and CDR2 SVGEGT. The CDR3 is 13 amino acids. Trimming left V 2 bases short and J 9 bases short, with 11 bases between.

The table lists this clonotype with a few counts. The V gene is TRBV20-1, the J gene TRBJ2-1; D possibly matches TRBD1 or TRBD2 (6 bases each). Germline CDR1 reads DFQATT; CDR2 reads SNEGSKA (reference sequence). This CDR3 contains 15 residues. Trimming took off 6 bases at V and 0 bases at J, with 15 bases between the two ends. The CDR3 reads CSADGRGPSYNEQFF. CDR3 nucleotides: TGCAGTGCCGATGGACGGGGGCCCTCCTACAATGAGCAGTTCTTC.

This clonotype was seen a handful of times. The V call is TRBV6-6, the J call TRBJ2-5; D remains ambiguous. The CDR3 is 11 amino acids. The V end lost 11 bases, the J end lost 5 bases, and 12 bases lay between the germline ends. Per germline, CDR1 MNHNY and CDR2 SVGAGI (reference sequence). The CDR3, as DNA: TGTGCCGCCAGAATTTCGGAGACCCAGTACTTC. Encoded protein: CAARISETQYF.

The chain uses TRBV27 and TRBJ1-6, with TRBD1 matching over 7 bases. V was pared by 8 bases and J by 7 bases, with 5 bases of the junction left unmatched. The germline gives CDR1 MNHEY, CDR2 SMNVEV (reference sequence). The CDR3 runs 13 residues. The chain's CDR3 is CASSRGLNSPLHF. The CDR3 region has the DNA TGTGCCAGCTCCAGGGGGTTAAATTCACCCCTCCACTTT.

This clonotype was detected only a few times. The V gene is TRBV15, the J gene TRBJ1-1, with TRBD1 matching 7 bases. V gave up 5 bases and J gave up 1 base; unmatched junction bases: 4. This CDR3 has 14 amino acids. Germline assignment: CDR1 LNHNV and CDR2 YYDKDF (reference sequence). This CDR3 is CATSARQGNTEAFF. The CDR3 DNA reads TGTGCCACCAGCGCCCGACAGGGGAACACTGAAGCTTTCTTT.

The chain recombines TRBV19 with TRBJ2-7, with 7 bases lining up with TRBD2. Germline values: CDR1 LNHDA, CDR2 SQIVND (reference sequence). The CDR3 spans 13 residues. The junction had 13 bases not matched to a gene; V was cut back by 11 bases and J by 6 bases. The DNA for the CDR3 is TGTGCCGCAGGGTTGGGGGGGATCGCCGAGCAGTACTTC. Its protein product is CAAGLGGIAEQYF.

The chain employs TRBV15 and TRBJ2-5; the match to TRBD2 covers 13 bases. V dropped 2 bases and J dropped 5; count of bases not matched to a gene: 2. CDR1 is LNHNV, CDR2 YYDKDF, per germline (reference sequence). The CDR3 has 15 residues. The CDR3 DNA sequence: TGTGCCACCAGCAGAACGACTAGCGGGGGGGAGACCCAGTACTTC. Protein sequence: CATSRTTSGGETQYF. The full variable domain, with the rest looked up from reference TRBV15 and TRBJ2-5, is DAMVIQNPRYQVTQFGKPVTLSCSQTLNHNVMYWYQQKSSQAPKLLFHYYDKDFNNEADTPDNFQSRRPNTSFCFLDIRSPGLGDTAMYLCATSRTTSGGETQYFGPGTRLLVL.

This clonotype was recorded a few times. The genes are TRBV1 and TRBJ2-7; the table gives TRBD1 as D, unverified against the DNA. TRBV1 is given as a pseudogene. This CDR3 is built from 13 residues. This CDR3 reads CTSILGGDYEQYV. Here the CDR3 DNA reads TGCACCAGCATCCTCGGGGGAGACTACGAGCAGTACGTC.

The V call is TRBV12-3 or TRBV12-4, the J call TRBJ2-3; no clear D. The V end was cut by 0 bases, the J end by 3 bases, with 4 bases between. The CDR3 is 13 amino acids. The CDR3 region is CASSLAETDTQYF. Written as DNA, the CDR3 is TGTGCCAGCAGTTTAGCGGAAACAGATACGCAGTATTTT.

This clonotype was seen only a few times. Its ends do not fully match the called genes, so a read error is possible. The chain uses TRBV20-1 and TRBJ2-1, with D possibly being TRBD2 (6 bases). Germline V gene lookup returns CDR1 DFQATT and CDR2 SNEGSKA (reference sequence). The CDR3 runs to 16 residues. The CDR3: CSAREDSRGDNNEQFF. The CDR3 DNA follows: TGCAGTGCTCGAGAAGACTCGCGGGGCGATAACAATGAGCAGTTCTTC.

The chain recombines TRBV7-6 with TRBJ2-1; D uncertain. Trimming cost V 5 bases and J 7 bases, with 9 bases left between them. The CDR3 runs 12 residues. Germline V gene sequence: CDR1 SGHVS, CDR2 FNYEAQ. CDR3 bases: TGTGCCAGCAGCCAAACGTGGAATGAGCAGTTCTTC. Translated: CASSQTWNEQFF.

The sample holds a few counts of this clonotype. V is TRBV5-1 and J is TRBJ1-1; the D gene is possibly TRBD1 (5 bases). The germline V gene has CDR1 SGHRS and CDR2 YFSETQ. The CDR3 loop spans 12 amino acids. The V end was cut by 5 bases, the J end by 8 bases, with 13 bases between. The CDR3 sequence: CASSPGQSEAFF. The CDR3 nucleotides are TGCGCCAGCAGTCCGGGGCAGTCGGAAGCTTTCTTT.

This clonotype was counted a few times. The V gene is TRBV2, the J gene TRBJ2-1, with 11 positions matching TRBD2. The CDR3 has 15 amino acids. Germline CDR1 SNHLY, CDR2 FYNNEI. V was clipped by 5 bases and J by 8 bases; unmatched bases: 8. CDR3 in amino acids: CASSTTSGVSDEQFF. CDR3 sequence (DNA): TGTGCCAGCAGTACGACTAGCGGGGTCAGCGATGAGCAGTTCTTC.

The rearrangement links TRBV6-6 to TRBJ2-3, with D possibly matching TRBD2 (6 bases). The V gene's germline CDR1 is MNHNY and CDR2 SVGAGI (reference sequence). The V end lost 7 bases, the J end lost 2 bases, and 16 bases lay between the germline ends. CDR3 length: 15 residues. CDR3 nucleotide sequence: TGTGCCAGCATCACCCCGGGGGTCTCCACAGATACGCAGTATTTT. Its protein is CASITPGVSTDTQYF.